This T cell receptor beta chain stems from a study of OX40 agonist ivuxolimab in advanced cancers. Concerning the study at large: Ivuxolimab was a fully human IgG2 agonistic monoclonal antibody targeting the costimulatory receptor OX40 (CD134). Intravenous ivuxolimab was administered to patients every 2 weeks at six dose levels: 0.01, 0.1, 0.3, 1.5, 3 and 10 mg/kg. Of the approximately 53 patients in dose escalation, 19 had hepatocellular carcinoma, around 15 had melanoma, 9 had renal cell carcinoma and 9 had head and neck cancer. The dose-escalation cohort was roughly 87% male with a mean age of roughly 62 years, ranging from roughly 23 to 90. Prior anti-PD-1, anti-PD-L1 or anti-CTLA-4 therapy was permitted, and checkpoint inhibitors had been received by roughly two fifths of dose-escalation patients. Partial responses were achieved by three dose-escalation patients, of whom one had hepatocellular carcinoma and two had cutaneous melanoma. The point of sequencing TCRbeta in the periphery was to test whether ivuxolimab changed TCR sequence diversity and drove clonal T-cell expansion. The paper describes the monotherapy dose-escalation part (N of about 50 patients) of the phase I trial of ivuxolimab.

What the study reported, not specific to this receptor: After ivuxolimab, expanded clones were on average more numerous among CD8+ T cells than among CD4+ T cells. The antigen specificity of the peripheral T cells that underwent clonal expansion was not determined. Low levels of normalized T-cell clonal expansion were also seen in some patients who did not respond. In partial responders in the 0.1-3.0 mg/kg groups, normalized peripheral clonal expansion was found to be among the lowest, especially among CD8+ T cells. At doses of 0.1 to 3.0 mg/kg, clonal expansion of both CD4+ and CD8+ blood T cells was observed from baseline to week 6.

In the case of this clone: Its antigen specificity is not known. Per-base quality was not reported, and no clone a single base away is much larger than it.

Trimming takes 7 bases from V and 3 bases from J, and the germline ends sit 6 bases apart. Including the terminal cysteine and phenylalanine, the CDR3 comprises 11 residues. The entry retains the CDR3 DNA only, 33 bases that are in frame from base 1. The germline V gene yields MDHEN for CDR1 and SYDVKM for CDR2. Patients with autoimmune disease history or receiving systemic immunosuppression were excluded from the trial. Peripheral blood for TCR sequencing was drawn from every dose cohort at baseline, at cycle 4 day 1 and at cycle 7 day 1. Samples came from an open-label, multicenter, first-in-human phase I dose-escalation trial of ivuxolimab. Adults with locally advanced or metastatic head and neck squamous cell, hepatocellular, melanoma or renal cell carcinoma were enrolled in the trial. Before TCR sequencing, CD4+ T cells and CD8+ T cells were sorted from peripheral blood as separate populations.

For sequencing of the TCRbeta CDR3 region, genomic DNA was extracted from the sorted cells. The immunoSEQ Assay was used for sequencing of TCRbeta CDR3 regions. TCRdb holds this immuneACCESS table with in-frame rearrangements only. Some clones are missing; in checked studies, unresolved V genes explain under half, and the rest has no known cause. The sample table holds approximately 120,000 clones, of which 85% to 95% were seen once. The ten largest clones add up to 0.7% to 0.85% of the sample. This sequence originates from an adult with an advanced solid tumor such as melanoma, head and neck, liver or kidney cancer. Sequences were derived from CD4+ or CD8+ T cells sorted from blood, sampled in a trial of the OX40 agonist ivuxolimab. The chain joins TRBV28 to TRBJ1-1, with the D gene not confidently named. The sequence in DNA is TGTGCCAGCATGGCGGACACTGAAGCTTTCTTT. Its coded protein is CASMADTEAFF.